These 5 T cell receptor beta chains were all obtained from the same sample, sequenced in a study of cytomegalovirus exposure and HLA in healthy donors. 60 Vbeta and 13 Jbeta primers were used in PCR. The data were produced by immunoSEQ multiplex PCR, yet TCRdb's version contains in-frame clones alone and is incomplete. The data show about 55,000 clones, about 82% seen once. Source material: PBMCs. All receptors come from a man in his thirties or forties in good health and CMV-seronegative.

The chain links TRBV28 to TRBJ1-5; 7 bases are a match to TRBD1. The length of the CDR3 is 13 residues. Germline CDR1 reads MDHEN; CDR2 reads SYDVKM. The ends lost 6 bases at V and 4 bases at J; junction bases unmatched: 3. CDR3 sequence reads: CASSWTGNQPQHF. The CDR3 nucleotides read TGTGCCAGCAGCTGGACAGGAAATCAGCCCCAGCATTTT.

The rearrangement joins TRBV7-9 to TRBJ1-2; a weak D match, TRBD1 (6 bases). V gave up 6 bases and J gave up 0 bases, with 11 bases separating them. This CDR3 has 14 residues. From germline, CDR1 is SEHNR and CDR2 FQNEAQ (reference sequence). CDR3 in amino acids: CASRTGETNYGYTF. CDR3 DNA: TGTGCCAGCAGGACAGGAGAAACTAACTATGGCTACACCTTC.

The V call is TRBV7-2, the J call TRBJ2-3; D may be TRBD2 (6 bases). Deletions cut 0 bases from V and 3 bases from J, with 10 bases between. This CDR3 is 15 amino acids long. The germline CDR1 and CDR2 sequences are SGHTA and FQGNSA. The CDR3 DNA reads TGTGCCAGCAGCTTAGCCGCGGGGAGGACAGATACGCAGTATTTT. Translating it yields CASSLAAGRTDTQYF.

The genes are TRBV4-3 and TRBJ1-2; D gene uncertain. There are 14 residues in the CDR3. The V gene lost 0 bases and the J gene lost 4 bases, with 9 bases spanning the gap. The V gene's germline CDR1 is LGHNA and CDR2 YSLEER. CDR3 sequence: CASSQDRTVYGYTF. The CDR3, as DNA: TGCGCCAGCAGCCAAGATCGCACAGTCTATGGCTACACCTTC.

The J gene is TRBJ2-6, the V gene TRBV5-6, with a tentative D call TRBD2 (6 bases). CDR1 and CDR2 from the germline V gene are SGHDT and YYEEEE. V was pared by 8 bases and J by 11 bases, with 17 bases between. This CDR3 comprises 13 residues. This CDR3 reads CASLRDSPHVLTF. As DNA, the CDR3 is TGTGCCAGTCTCCGGGACTCCCCACACGTCCTGACTTTC.